These 10 T cell receptor beta chains came from one sample sequenced in a study of T cell responses to AZD1222 COVID-19 vaccine. The assay was immunoSEQ multiplex PCR, and TCRdb's table has in-frame clones only and misses some. The sample has over 100,000 clones; 89% are singletons. The material sequenced was peripheral blood, taken on day 0 of AZD1222 vaccination. These receptors came from an adult in good health.

The chain combines TRBV29-1 with TRBJ1-1; D might be TRBD1 (5 bases). Trimming cost V 7 bases and J 3 bases, with 9 bases left between them. The V gene's germline CDR1 is SQVTM and CDR2 ANQGSEA. The CDR3 extends over 11 amino acids. CDR3 DNA sequence: TGCAGCGGGGGGATGGACACTGAAGCTTTCTTT. Its protein is CSGGMDTEAFF.

J is TRBJ1-1 and V is TRBV7-9, with 8 positions matching TRBD1. CDR3 length: 16 residues. Germline-derived CDR1 and CDR2 are SEHNR and FQNEAQ (reference sequence). V was pared by 1 base and J by 7 bases, with 11 bases of the junction left unmatched. Here the CDR3 reads CASSLDPGQGGGEAFF. DNA for the CDR3: TGTGCCAGCAGCTTAGATCCAGGACAGGGTGGAGGTGAAGCTTTCTTT.

This chain uses TRBV7-9 with TRBJ1-6; D gene uncertain. V gave up 3 bases and J gave up 0 bases, with 9 bases separating them. The CDR3 is made up of 16 amino acids. Per the germline V gene, CDR1 is SEHNR and CDR2 is FQNEAQ (reference sequence). CDR3 residues: CASSFDQNSYNSPLHF. The DNA for the CDR3 is TGTGCCAGCAGCTTCGACCAGAACTCCTATAATTCACCCCTCCACTTT.

This chain connects TRBV30 to TRBJ2-5; 8 bases line up with TRBD1. Germline CDR1 is GTSNPN and CDR2 is SVGIG (reference sequence). The CDR3 is 13 residues long. V was clipped by 2 bases and J by 5 bases; unmatched bases: 4. DNA for the CDR3: TGTGCCTGGAGTCGGACAGGGAGGGAGACCCAGTACTTC. It specifies CAWSRTGRETQYF.

V gene TRBV6-5 combines with J gene TRBJ2-7, with no clear D. The germline V and J ends were trimmed by 6 bases and 3 bases, with 9 bases remaining between them. The germline CDR1 and CDR2 sequences are MNHEY and SVGAGI. The CDR3 covers 12 residues. The CDR3 is CASRLKNYEQYF. CDR3 in DNA: TGTGCCAGCAGACTCAAAAACTACGAGCAGTACTTC.

The gene calls are TRBV5-6 and TRBJ2-7, with 9 bases fitting TRBD1. The CDR3 loop spans 14 amino acids. Germline assignment: CDR1 SGHDT and CDR2 YYEEEE. Trimming at V came to 4 bases and at J to 3 bases, leaving 5 bases not matched to a gene. CDR3 in DNA: TGTGCCAGCAGCCTGGACAGGGGCTACTACGAGCAGTACTTC. Its protein is CASSLDRGYYEQYF.

This clone was seen a few times. This chain links TRBV30 with TRBJ2-2, with no clear D. In germline, CDR1 is GTSNPN, CDR2 SVGIG (reference sequence). V lost 2 bases, J lost 4 bases, and 5 bases lay in between. The CDR3 contains 12 residues. CDR3 residues: CAWSPSTGELFF. The CDR3 nucleotides read TGTGCCTGGAGTCCGAGCACCGGGGAGCTGTTTTTT.

The chain carries TRBV4-3 and TRBJ1-5; D is undetermined. There are 12 residues in the CDR3. Germline assignment: CDR1 LGHNA and CDR2 YSLEER. Trimming shortened V by 0 bases and J by 6 bases, and 3 bases separated the two germline ends. The CDR3 coding sequence is TGCGCCAGCAGCCAAGAAGGTCAGCCCCAGCATTTT. It yields the protein CASSQEGQPQHF.

V gene TRBV13 combines with J gene TRBJ1-2; TRBD1 is a possible D gene (6 bases). Between the trimmed V and J ends, which lost 1 base and 4 bases, there was a span of 13 bases. In germline, CDR1 is PRHDT, CDR2 FYEKMQ (reference sequence). The CDR3 has 15 residues. The CDR3 DNA follows: TGTGCCAGCAGCTTAGCAGGGGTTTTCGCCTATGGCTACACCTTC. The encoded protein is CASSLAGVFAYGYTF.

This chain links TRBV10-3 with TRBJ2-3; D unresolved. V lost 10 bases, J lost 5 bases, and 13 bases lay in between. The CDR3 is 12 residues long. Germline lookup yields CDR1 ENHRY and CDR2 SYGVKD. CDR3 protein: CATTSGKDTQYF. The CDR3 DNA sequence: TGTGCCACCACTTCAGGAAAAGATACGCAGTATTTT.